This T cell receptor beta chain derives from a study of cytomegalovirus exposure and HLA in healthy donors. The PCR used 60 Vbeta and 13 Jbeta primers. Assay used: immunoSEQ multiplex PCR; TCRdb lists only in-frame clones, some missing. Among roughly 120,000 clones listed, 8.5% to 10% were seen once. Trimming removed 8 bases from V and 4 bases from J; junction bases left unmatched: 6. CDR1 and CDR2 (germline): GTSNPN, SVGIG (reference sequence). The CDR3 is made up of 15 amino acids. This clone was found a few times. This chain joins TRBV30 and TRBJ2-3; 16 nucleotides line up with TRBD2. The TCR was taken from a man aged 25 to 40 in good health and CMV-seronegative. Material for sequencing was PBMCs. CDR3 coding DNA: TGTGCCCGTTCGGGACTAGCGGGAGGGCCAGATACGCAGTATTTT. Amino acids: CARSGLAGGPDTQYF.